This T cell receptor beta chain was obtained from a study of blood T cell repertoires in COVID-19. The wider study: Some COVID-19 samples were acute and others convalescent; all came from the United States, Italy and Spain.

This CDR3 region has 15 residues. Germline V gives CDR1 SGDLS, CDR2 YYNGEE. Between the trimmed V and J ends, which lost 3 bases and 3 bases, there was a span of 15 bases. Membership in each cohort depended on participant-reported clinical history. This clone was picked up a small number of times. Sequenced by immunoSEQ multiplex PCR; TCRdb stores in-frame clones only, minus some. The sample shows under 250,000 clones, about 87% of them seen only once. V is TRBV9 and J is TRBJ1-1, with D possibly being TRBD1 (6 bases). The sequence derives from a woman in her thirties with acute COVID-19. Sequenced material: PBMCs or T cells enriched from blood (not recorded which). CDR3 sequence: CASSGTGLSDTEAFF. CDR3 coding DNA: TGTGCCAGCAGCGGCACAGGGTTAAGTGACACTGAAGCTTTCTTT.